The source of this TCR beta chain is a study of blood T cell repertoires in COVID-19. Study at large: The United States, Italy and Spain supplied acute and convalescent COVID-19 samples. T cells, B-cell-depleted T cells, or PBMCs supplied cDNA or gDNA.

As processed by the authors: Counts of nucleated cells, estimated from reference gene primer amplification, were obtained. The method was immunoSEQ multiplex PCR; TCRdb's version includes in-frame clones alone and lacks a portion of them. That table supplies the V and J calls and clone size; D and trimming were determined from the DNA. In the table there are about 46,000 clones, 70% to 90% of which are singletons. The TCR sequence derives from a human donor in a cohort sampled during active COVID-19. The donor label of this sample is uncertain. Sequenced sample: peripheral blood.

CDR3 DNA: TGTGCCAGCAACCTAGATGACACCGGGGAGCTGTTTTTT. The encoded protein is CASNLDDTGELFF. The chain carries TRBV5-4 and TRBJ2-2, with D hard to call. The germline V and J ends were trimmed by 6 bases and 3 bases, with 9 bases remaining between them. The CDR3 spans 13 residues. Germline V gene data show CDR1 as SGHNT and CDR2 as YYREEE (reference sequence).